Sequencing of this T cell receptor beta chain was carried out in a study of blood T cell repertoires in COVID-19. Across the study: Spain, Italy and the United States supplied samples that represented acute and convalescent COVID-19. PBMCs, B-cell-depleted T cells, or T cells provided the cDNA or gDNA that made up the material.

Details on this clone: A junction end diverges from the germline sequence, so it may reflect a read error.

Germline CDR1 reads SGHVS; CDR2 reads FQNEAQ. The CDR3 runs 15 residues. Original handling: By means of reference gene primer amplification, nucleated cell counts were estimated. Method: immunoSEQ multiplex PCR; TCRdb's copy keeps in-frame clones and lacks some. The V and J calls and clone size were taken over from that table, and D and trimming were inferred from the DNA. The profile covers 200,000 to 250,000 clones, with under 90% appearing a single time and about 20% taken by the ten largest. This TCR came from a man younger than 40 with active or convalescent COVID-19. The rearrangement joins TRBV7-8 to TRBJ2-3, with D possibly being TRBD2 (6 bases). The sequencing input was peripheral blood. As DNA, the CDR3 is TGTGCCAGCAGCTTGGACGGAACTAGCACAGATACGCAATATTTT. It yields the protein CASSLDGTSTDTQYF.